The 15 T cell receptor beta chains in this list originate from one sample, sequenced in a study of OX40 agonist ivuxolimab in advanced cancers. Data came from immunoSEQ multiplex PCR; TCRdb stores just in-frame clones and leaves some out. Counted here are approximately 60,000 clones, around 87% occurring once; the ten biggest clones make up 5% to 5.5%. The source material was CD4+ or CD8+ T cells sorted from blood, sampled in a trial of the OX40 agonist ivuxolimab. Receptor source: an adult with an advanced solid tumor such as melanoma, head and neck, liver or kidney cancer.

The CDR3 bases are TGTGCCAGCACTACTGGACAGACTCTAGCCAAAAACATTCAGTACTTC. Protein product: CASTTGQTLAKNIQYF. The chain is built from TRBV27 and TRBJ2-4; tentative D call: TRBD1 (6 bases). Trimming removed 7 bases from V and 0 bases from J, with 16 bases in between. CDR1 is MNHEY and CDR2 is SMNVEV in the germline V gene (reference sequence). The CDR3 is 16 residues long.

This clone appeared a single time. The chain is built from TRBV27 and TRBJ2-3; TRBD2 is a possible D gene (5 bases). Trimming pared 4 bases from V and 0 bases from J, leaving 14 bases between. The CDR3 has 16 residues. Germline V CDR1 and CDR2: MNHEY, SMNVEV (reference sequence). The CDR3 loop is CASSSSRTSSTDTQYF. The CDR3 DNA is TGTGCCAGCAGTTCCTCGAGGACTTCTAGCACAGATACGCAGTATTTT.

Remarks on this clone: The identical CDR3 is also encoded by other nucleotide sequences in the sample. The V and J genes are TRBV27 and TRBJ1-1; 8 nucleotides agree with TRBD1. Germline lookup yields CDR1 MNHEY and CDR2 SMNVEV (reference sequence). After removal of 5 bases from V and 1 base from J, the junction contained 6 bases not matched to a gene. The CDR3 sequence is 15 residues long. The CDR3 nucleotides are TGTGCCAGCAGTATCTCCGGGACAGGGAACACTGAAGCTTTCTTT. Residues: CASSISGTGNTEAFF.

The chain combines TRBV7-8 with TRBJ1-6; 7 bases align to TRBD1. The CDR3 is made up of 15 amino acids. From germline, CDR1 is SGHVS and CDR2 FQNEAQ. V shed 5 bases, J shed 5 bases, and the junction held 6 bases outside the gene matches. The CDR3 reads CASSQRDSNNSPLHF. As DNA, the CDR3 is TGTGCCAGCAGCCAACGGGACAGCAATAATTCACCCCTCCACTTT.

This chain links TRBV4-2 with TRBJ2-7, with D possibly TRBD2 on 7 matching bases. Between the trimmed V and J ends, which lost 0 bases and 7 bases, there was a span of 19 bases. This CDR3 is 16 amino acids long. The germline V gene encodes CDR1 LGHNA and CDR2 YNFKEQ. CDR3: CASSQELRGALSEQYF. In nucleotides, the CDR3 is TGTGCCAGCAGCCAAGAGCTTCGGGGGGCTCTGAGTGAGCAGTACTTC.

This clone appeared a single time. The chain carries TRBV27 and TRBJ2-5; D gene ambiguous. With 5 bases removed from V and 0 bases from J, the gap between germline ends came to 7 bases. The V gene's germline CDR1 is MNHEY and CDR2 SMNVEV (reference sequence). The CDR3 runs to 13 residues. CDR3 bases: TGTGCCAGCAGTCCTGATGACCAAGAGACCCAGTACTTC. Translation: CASSPDDQETQYF.

The genes are TRBV30 and TRBJ2-7; D unresolved. CDR1 is GTSNPN, CDR2 SVGIG, per germline (reference sequence). The V end was cut by 2 bases, the J end by 6 bases, with 17 bases between. CDR3 size: 14 residues. In DNA, the CDR3 is TGTGCCTGGAGTAGAACGGTTTCATCCCCCGAGCAGTACTTC. Its translation: CAWSRTVSSPEQYF.

The V gene is TRBV6-6, the J gene TRBJ2-3; D tentatively fits TRBD1 or TRBD2 (6 bases each). The V and J ends lost 10 bases and 5 bases respectively, with 22 bases between them. The CDR3 extends over 15 amino acids. Germline loops: CDR1 MNHNY, CDR2 SVGAGI (reference sequence). CDR3 protein: CATRQAGSWVDTQYF. In DNA form, the CDR3 reads TGTGCCACCAGACAGGCGGGGTCTTGGGTAGATACGCAGTATTTT.

The CDR3 protein is CASSPRVGATEAFF. DNA for the CDR3: TGTGCCAGCAGTCCCAGGGTTGGCGCGACTGAAGCTTTCTTT. The chain recombines TRBV28 with TRBJ1-1, with TRBD1 as a possible D gene (5 bases). Germline V gives CDR1 MDHEN, CDR2 SYDVKM. This CDR3 comprises 14 residues. V was shortened by 5 bases and J by 5 bases, with 15 bases between the two germline ends.

The gene calls are TRBV10-1 and TRBJ1-5; D remains ambiguous. CDR1 WNHNN and CDR2 SYGVQD come from the germline V gene (reference sequence). The CDR3 loop spans 13 amino acids. The V and J ends lost 4 bases and 2 bases respectively, with 6 bases between them. Here the CDR3 DNA reads TGCGCCAGCAGTGCTAGTGGCAATCAGCCCCAGCATTTT. This gives the protein CASSASGNQPQHF.

This sequence joins TRBV14 and TRBJ1-6; maybe TRBD1 (5 bases). CDR3 length equals 16 residues. Germline V gene lookup returns CDR1 SGHDN and CDR2 FVKESK. Trimming stripped 4 bases from V and 0 bases from J, with 10 bases between. The CDR3 DNA reads TGTGCCAGCAGCCCACTTGGGGGCTCCTATAATTCACCCCTCCACTTT. Amino acids: CASSPLGGSYNSPLHF.

CDR3 sequence reads: CASSLAGGRSEQFF. For the CDR3, the DNA is TGTGCCAGCAGTTTAGCGGGGGGACGGAGTGAGCAGTTCTTC. This chain links TRBV28 with TRBJ2-1; 8 bases fit TRBD2. V was pared by 2 bases and J by 9 bases, with 6 bases of the junction left unmatched. This CDR3 is 14 amino acids long. CDR1 MDHEN and CDR2 SYDVKM come from the germline V gene.

The chain is built from TRBV5-6 and TRBJ2-7; TRBD2 matches 10 bases. Per germline, CDR1 SGHDT and CDR2 YYEEEE. The CDR3 extends over 15 amino acids. The ends lost 4 bases at V and 7 bases at J; junction bases unmatched: 11. The CDR3 spells CASSGDSGRLKEQYF. The CDR3 DNA follows: TGTGCCAGCAGCGGTGATAGCGGGAGGTTGAAAGAGCAGTACTTC.

The CDR3 nucleotides read TGCGCCAGCAGCTCTGGGACAGGGGAGGGCTACACCTTC. Translated: CASSSGTGEGYTF. The chain is built from TRBV5-1 and TRBJ1-2; 10 nucleotides align to TRBD1. This CDR3 region has 13 residues. Trimming at V came to 3 bases and at J to 8 bases, leaving 4 bases not matched to a gene. Germline V gene sequence: CDR1 SGHRS, CDR2 YFSETQ.

This chain uses TRBV7-9 with TRBJ2-2; no reliable D call. V shed 4 bases and J shed 0 bases, with 12 bases lying between them. The CDR3 consists of 16 residues. Looked up from germline, CDR1 is SEHNR and CDR2 is FQNEAQ (reference sequence). The CDR3 region is CASSSQATPNTGELFF. DNA for the CDR3: TGTGCCAGCAGCTCCCAAGCTACTCCGAACACCGGGGAGCTGTTTTTT.